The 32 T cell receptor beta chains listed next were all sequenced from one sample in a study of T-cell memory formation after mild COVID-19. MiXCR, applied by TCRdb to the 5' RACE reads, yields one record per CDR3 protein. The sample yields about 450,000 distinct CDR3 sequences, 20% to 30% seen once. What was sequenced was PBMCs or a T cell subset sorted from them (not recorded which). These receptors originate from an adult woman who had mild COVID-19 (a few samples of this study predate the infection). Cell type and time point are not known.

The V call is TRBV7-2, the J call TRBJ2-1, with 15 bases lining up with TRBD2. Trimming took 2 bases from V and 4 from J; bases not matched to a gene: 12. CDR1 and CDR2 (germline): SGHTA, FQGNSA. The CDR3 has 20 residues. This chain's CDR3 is CASSLQGLAGGGSYYNEQFF. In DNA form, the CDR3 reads TGTGCCAGCAGCTTACAGGGACTAGCGGGAGGCGGGTCTTATTACAATGAGCAGTTCTTC.

In DNA, the CDR3 is TGCGCCAGCAGCCATCAGACACTTAACTATGGCTACACCTTC. This encodes CASSHQTLNYGYTF. The rearrangement links TRBV4-1 to TRBJ1-2; no firm D call. Germline assignment: CDR1 MGHRA and CDR2 YSYEKL. The CDR3 has 14 amino acids. Trimming removed 3 bases at V and 1 base at J, with 9 bases between.

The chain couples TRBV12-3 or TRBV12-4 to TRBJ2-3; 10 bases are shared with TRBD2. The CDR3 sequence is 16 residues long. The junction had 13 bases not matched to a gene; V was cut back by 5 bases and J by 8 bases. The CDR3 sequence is CASSPRTAGGLGTQYF. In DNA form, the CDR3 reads TGTGCCAGCAGTCCCCGTACAGCGGGGGGGCTGGGTACGCAGTATTTT.

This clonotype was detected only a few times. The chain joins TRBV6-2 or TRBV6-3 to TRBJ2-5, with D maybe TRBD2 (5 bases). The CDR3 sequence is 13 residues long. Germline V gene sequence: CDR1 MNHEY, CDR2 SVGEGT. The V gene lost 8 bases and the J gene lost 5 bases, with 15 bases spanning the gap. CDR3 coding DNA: TGTGCCAGCGGGTCGAGGGCCCGGGAGACCCAGTACTTC. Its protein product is CASGSRARETQYF.

CDR3 nucleotides: TGTGCCAGCAGTTTCGGGACTAGCAGAGAGACCCAGTACTTC. Translated, it gives CASSFGTSRETQYF. The chain combines TRBV12-3 or TRBV12-4 with TRBJ2-5; 9 nucleotides agree with TRBD2. The CDR3 has 14 amino acids. V was clipped by 3 bases and J by 4 bases; unmatched bases: 3.

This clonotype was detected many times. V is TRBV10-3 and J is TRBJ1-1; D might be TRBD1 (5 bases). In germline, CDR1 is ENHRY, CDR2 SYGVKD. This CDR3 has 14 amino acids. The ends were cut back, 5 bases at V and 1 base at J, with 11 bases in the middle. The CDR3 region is CAISSAGGNTEAFF. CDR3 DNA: TGTGCCATCAGTTCCGCCGGGGGGAACACTGAAGCTTTCTTT.

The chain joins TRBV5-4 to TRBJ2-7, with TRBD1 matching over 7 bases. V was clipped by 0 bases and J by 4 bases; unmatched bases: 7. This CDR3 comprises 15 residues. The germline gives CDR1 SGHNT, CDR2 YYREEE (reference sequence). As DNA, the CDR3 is TGTGCCAGCAGCTTGGACATAGGGACAGCGTACGAGCAGTACTTC. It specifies CASSLDIGTAYEQYF.

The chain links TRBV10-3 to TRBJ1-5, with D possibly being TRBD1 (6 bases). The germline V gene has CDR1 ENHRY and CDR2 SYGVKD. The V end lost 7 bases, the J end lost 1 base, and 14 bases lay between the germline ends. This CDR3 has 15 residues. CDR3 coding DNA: TGTGCCATCAAACAGGGTTTAGAAAGCAATCAGCCCCAGCATTTT. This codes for CAIKQGLESNQPQHF.

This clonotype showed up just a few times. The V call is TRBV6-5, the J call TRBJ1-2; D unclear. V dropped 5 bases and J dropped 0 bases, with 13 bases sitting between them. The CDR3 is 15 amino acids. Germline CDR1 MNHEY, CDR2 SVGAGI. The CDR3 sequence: CASSPRGGTNYGYTF. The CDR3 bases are TGTGCCAGCAGTCCCCGGGGAGGGACTAACTATGGCTACACCTTC.

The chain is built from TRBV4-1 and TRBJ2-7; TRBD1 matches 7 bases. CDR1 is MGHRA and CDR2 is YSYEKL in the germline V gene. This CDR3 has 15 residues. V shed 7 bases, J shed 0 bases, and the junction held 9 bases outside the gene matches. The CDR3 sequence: CASTPNRDSSYEQYF. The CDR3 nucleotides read TGCGCCAGCACCCCGAATAGGGACAGCTCCTACGAGCAGTACTTC.

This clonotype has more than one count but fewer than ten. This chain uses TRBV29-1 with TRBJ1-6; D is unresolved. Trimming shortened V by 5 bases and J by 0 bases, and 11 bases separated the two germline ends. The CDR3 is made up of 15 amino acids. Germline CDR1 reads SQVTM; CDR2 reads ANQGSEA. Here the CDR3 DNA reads TGCAGCGTTCGGCAGGAGAGCTCCTATAATTCACCCCTCCACTTT. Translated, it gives CSVRQESSYNSPLHF.

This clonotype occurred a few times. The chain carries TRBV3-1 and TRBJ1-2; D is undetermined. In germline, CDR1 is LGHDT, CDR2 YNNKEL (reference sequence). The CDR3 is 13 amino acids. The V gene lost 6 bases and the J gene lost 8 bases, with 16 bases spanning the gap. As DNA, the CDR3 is TGTGCCAGCAGTCGCGGGAGTTCTTGGGGCTACACCTTC. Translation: CASSRGSSWGYTF.

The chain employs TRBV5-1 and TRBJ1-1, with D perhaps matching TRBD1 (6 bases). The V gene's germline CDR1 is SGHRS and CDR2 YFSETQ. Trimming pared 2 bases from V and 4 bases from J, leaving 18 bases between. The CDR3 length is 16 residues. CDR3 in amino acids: CASSLGWRGRGTEAFF. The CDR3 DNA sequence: TGCGCCAGCAGCTTAGGCTGGAGGGGCAGGGGCACTGAAGCTTTCTTT. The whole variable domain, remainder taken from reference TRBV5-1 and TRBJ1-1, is KAGVTQTPRYLIKTRGQQVTLSCSPISGHRSVSWYQQTPGQGLQFLFEYFSETQRNKGNFPGRFSGRQFSNSRSEMNVSTLELGDSALYLCASSLGWRGRGTEAFFGQGTRLTVV.

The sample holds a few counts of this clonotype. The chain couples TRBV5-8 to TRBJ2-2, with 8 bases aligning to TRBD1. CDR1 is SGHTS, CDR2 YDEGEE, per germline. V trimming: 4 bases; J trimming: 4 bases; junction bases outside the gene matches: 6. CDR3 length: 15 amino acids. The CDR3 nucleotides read TGTGCCAGCAGCCTCAGGGGGCAGGTCACCGGGGAGCTGTTTTTT. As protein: CASSLRGQVTGELFF.

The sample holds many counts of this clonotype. The chain's CDR3 is CATSDPRSGDTDTQYF. In DNA, the CDR3 is TGTGCCACCAGTGACCCTCGGTCAGGCGACACAGATACGCAGTATTTT. The chain employs TRBV24-1 and TRBJ2-3; no clear D. The germline CDR1 and CDR2 sequences are KGHDR and SFDVKD. The CDR3 spans 16 residues. The V end was cut by 4 bases, the J end by 2 bases, with 15 bases between.

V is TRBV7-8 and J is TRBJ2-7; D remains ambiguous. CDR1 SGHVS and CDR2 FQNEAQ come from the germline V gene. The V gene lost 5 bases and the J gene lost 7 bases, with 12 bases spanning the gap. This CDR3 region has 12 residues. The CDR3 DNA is TGTGCCAGCAGCCCCGATATGGATGAGCAGTACTTC. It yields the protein CASSPDMDEQYF.

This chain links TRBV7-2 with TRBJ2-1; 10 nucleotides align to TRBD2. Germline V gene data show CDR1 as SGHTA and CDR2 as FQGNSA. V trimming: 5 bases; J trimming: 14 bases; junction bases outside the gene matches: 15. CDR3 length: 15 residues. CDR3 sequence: CASSQTGIAGGSEFF. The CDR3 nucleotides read TGTGCCAGCAGCCAAACGGGAATAGCGGGAGGATCGGAGTTCTTC. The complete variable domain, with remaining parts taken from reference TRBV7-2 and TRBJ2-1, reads GAGVSQSPSNKVTEKGKDVELRCDPISGHTALYWYRQSLGQGLEFLIYFQGNSAPDKSGLPSDRFSAERTGGSVSTLTIQRTQQEDSAVYLCASSQTGIAGGSEFFGPGTRLTVL.

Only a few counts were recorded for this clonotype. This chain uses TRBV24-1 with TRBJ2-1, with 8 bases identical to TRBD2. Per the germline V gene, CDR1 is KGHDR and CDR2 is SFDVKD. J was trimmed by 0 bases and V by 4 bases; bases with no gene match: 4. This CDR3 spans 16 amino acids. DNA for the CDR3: TGTGCCACCAGTGACCGTAGCGGGAACTCCTACAATGAGCAGTTCTTC. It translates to CATSDRSGNSYNEQFF.

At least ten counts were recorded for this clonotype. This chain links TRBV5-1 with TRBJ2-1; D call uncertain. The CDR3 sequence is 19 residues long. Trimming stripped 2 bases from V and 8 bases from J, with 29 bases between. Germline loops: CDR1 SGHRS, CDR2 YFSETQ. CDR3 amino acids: CASSFFFSVDGTSLDEQFF. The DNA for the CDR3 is TGCGCCAGCAGCTTCTTCTTTTCTGTGGACGGAACGTCCCTCGATGAGCAGTTCTTC.

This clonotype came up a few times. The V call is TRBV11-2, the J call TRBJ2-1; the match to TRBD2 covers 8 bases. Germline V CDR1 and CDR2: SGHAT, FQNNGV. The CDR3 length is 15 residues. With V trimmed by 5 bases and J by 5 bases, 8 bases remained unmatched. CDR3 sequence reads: CASSHPIGGDNEQFF. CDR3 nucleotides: TGTGCCAGCAGCCACCCTATCGGGGGGGACAATGAGCAGTTCTTC.

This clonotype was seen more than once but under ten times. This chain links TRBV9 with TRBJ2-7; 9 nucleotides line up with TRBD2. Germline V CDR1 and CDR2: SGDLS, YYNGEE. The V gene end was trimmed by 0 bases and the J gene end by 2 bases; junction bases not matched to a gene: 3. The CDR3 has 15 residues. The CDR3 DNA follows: TGTGCCAGCAGCGTAGGAGCGGGGGGTGCCTACGAGCAGTACTTC. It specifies CASSVGAGGAYEQYF.

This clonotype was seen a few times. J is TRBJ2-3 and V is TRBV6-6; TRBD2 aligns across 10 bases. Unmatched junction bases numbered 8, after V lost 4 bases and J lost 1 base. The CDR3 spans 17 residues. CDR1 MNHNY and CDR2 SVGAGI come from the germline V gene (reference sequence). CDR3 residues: CASSSNRLAGRTDTQYF. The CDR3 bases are TGTGCCAGCAGTTCCAATAGACTAGCGGGCCGCACAGATACGCAGTATTTT.

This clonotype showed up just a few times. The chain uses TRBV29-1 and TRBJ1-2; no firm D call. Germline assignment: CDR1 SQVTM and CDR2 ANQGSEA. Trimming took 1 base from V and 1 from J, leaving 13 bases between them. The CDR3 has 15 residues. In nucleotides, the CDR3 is TGCAGCGTTGAAGGAGAGTATGGAAGTAACTATGGCTACACCTTC. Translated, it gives CSVEGEYGSNYGYTF.

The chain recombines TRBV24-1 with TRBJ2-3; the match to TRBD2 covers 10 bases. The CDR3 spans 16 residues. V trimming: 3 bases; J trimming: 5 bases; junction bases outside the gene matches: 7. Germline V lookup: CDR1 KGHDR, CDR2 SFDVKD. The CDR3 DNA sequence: TGTGCCACCAGTGATACAGCGGGAGGGAGGGAAGATACGCAGTATTTT. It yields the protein CATSDTAGGREDTQYF.

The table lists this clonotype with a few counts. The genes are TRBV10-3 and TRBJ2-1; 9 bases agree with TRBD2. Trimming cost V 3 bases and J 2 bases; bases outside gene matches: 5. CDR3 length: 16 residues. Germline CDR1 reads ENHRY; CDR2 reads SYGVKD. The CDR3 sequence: CAISDSGSPPYNEQFF. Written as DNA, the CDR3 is TGTGCCATCAGTGATAGCGGGAGCCCTCCCTACAATGAGCAGTTCTTC.

As DNA, the CDR3 is TGTGCCAGCAGCTTAGCGCAAAGGGAAGTGGAAAAACTGTTTTTT. This codes for CASSLAQREVEKLFF. The gene calls are TRBV7-9 and TRBJ1-4, with D unresolved. From germline, CDR1 is SEHNR and CDR2 FQNEAQ (reference sequence). CDR3 length: 15 residues. V was pared by 0 bases and J by 8 bases, with 13 bases between.

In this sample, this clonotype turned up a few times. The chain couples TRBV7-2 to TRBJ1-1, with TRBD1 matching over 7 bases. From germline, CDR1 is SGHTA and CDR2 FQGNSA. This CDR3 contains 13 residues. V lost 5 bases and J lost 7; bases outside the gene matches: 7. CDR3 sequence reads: CASSPRGQLEAFF. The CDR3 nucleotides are TGTGCCAGCAGCCCTCGGGGACAGCTTGAAGCTTTCTTT. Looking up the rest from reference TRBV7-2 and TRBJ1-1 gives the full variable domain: GAGVSQSPSNKVTEKGKDVELRCDPISGHTALYWYRQSLGQGLEFLIYFQGNSAPDKSGLPSDRFSAERTGGSVSTLTIQRTQQEDSAVYLCASSPRGQLEAFFGQGTRLTVV.

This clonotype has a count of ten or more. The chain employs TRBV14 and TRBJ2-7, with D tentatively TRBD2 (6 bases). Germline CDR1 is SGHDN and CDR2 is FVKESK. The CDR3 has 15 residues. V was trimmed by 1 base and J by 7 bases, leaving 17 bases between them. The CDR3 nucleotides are TGTGCCAGCAGCCAAGCTTTGCGGGGCCCTGGAGAGCAGTACTTC. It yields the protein CASSQALRGPGEQYF. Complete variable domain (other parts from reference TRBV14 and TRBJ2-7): EAGVTQFPSHSVIEKGQTVTLRCDPISGHDNLYWYRRVMGKEIKFLLHFVKESKQDESGMPNNRFLAERTGGTYSTLKVQPAELEDSGVYFCASSQALRGPGEQYFGPGTRLTVT.

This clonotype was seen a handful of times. CDR3 loop: CAWSVGPGHGYTF. The CDR3 DNA follows: TGTGCCTGGAGTGTAGGCCCGGGGCATGGCTACACCTTC. V gene TRBV30 combines with J gene TRBJ1-2, with D perhaps TRBD1 (5 bases). Between the trimmed V and J ends, which lost 0 bases and 6 bases, there was a span of 11 bases. Looked up from germline, CDR1 is GTSNPN and CDR2 is SVGIG (reference sequence). This CDR3 has 13 residues.

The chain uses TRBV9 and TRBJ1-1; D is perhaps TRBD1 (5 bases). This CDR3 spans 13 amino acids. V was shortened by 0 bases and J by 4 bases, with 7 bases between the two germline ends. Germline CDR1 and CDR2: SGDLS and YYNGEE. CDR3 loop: CASSVEGLTEAFF. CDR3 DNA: TGTGCCAGCAGCGTAGAGGGACTCACTGAAGCTTTCTTT.

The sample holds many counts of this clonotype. CDR3 region: CSADRGSQETQYF. For the CDR3, the DNA is TGCAGTGCGGACCGGGGATCCCAGGAGACCCAGTACTTC. V is TRBV20-1 and J is TRBJ2-5; D perhaps matches TRBD2 (5 bases). This CDR3 comprises 13 residues. V gave up 6 bases and J gave up 5 bases, with 16 bases separating them. The germline CDR1 and CDR2 sequences are DFQATT and SNEGSKA (reference sequence).

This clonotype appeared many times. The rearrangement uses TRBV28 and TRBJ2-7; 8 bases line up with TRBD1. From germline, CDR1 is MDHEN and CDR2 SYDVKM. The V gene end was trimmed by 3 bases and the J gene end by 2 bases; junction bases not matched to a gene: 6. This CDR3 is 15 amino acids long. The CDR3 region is CASSFSGTGTYEQYF. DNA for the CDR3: TGTGCCAGCAGTTTTTCCGGGACAGGCACCTACGAGCAGTACTTC.